A single sample is the source of the 14 T cell receptor beta chains below, sequenced in a study of shared clonotypes between healthy human individuals. Libraries were prepared by immunoSEQ multiplex PCR; TCRdb keeps only in-frame clonotypes and omits some of them. The sample lists some 470,000 clones; about 82% were seen once. The specimen was PBMCs. The receptor set was obtained from a woman aged 40-49 years in good health. Some clones in this sample may be carry-over from other donors' samples.

Comments on this clone: A far larger clone is a single base away, which makes a read error likely. The CDR3: CARSLGPGKFF. The DNA of the CDR3 is TGTGCCCGCAGCTTGGGCCCAGGGAAGTTCTTC. The chain joins TRBV5-6 to TRBJ2-1; perhaps TRBD1 as D (5 bases). CDR3 size: 11 residues. Germline CDR1 SGHDT, CDR2 YYEEEE. Variable domain in full (rest from reference TRBV5-6 and TRBJ2-1): DAGVTQSPTHLIKTRGQQVTLRCSPKSGHDTVSWYQQALGQGPQFIFQYYEEEERQRGNFPDRFSGHQFPNYSSELNVNALLLGDSALYLCARSLGPGKFFGPGTRLTVL.

The chain combines TRBV13 with TRBJ1-2; a weak D match, TRBD1 (5 bases). Germline loops: CDR1 PRHDT, CDR2 FYEKMQ (reference sequence). The CDR3 has 15 amino acids. Trimming cost V 6 bases and J 4 bases, with 18 bases left between them. CDR3 sequence (DNA): TGTGCCAGCAGTGCCCCCCCTGGCCAGGGCTATGGCTACACCTTC. Translating gives CASSAPPGQGYGYTF.

The CDR3 DNA sequence: TGTGCCAGCAGATTGGGGGGGGTTTACGAGCAGTACTTC. Residues: CASRLGGVYEQYF. The genes are TRBV25-1 and TRBJ2-5, with TRBD2 matching over 7 bases. The DNA end lines up better with TRBJ2-7; the J call may be wrong. CDR1 MGHDK and CDR2 SYGVNS come from the germline V gene. The CDR3 has 13 amino acids.

This clone was found once. This sequence may be a read error, since a much larger clone differs from it by one base. Other nucleotide sequences from this sample produce the same CDR3. The rearrangement links TRBV5-1 to TRBJ1-1, with unresolved D. The length of the CDR3 is 13 residues. Germline loops: CDR1 SGHRS, CDR2 YFSETQ. V was clipped by 0 bases and J by 0 bases, with 3 bases between them. DNA for the CDR3: TGCGCCAGCAGCTTGGAGGTGAACACTGAAGCTTTCTTT. Its protein product is CASSLEVNTEAFF.

V is TRBV28 and J is TRBJ2-7, with D maybe TRBD2 (6 bases). CDR3 length: 15 amino acids. CDR1 and CDR2 (germline): MDHEN, SYDVKM. V was shortened by 3 bases and J by 4 bases, with 16 bases between the two germline ends. The CDR3 DNA follows: TGTGCCAGCAGTTTCGGCGGGACGACGACGTACGAGCAGTACTTC. This sequence encodes CASSFGGTTTYEQYF.

The chain uses TRBV6-6 and TRBJ2-3, with a weak D call TRBD2 (5 bases). Trimming took 5 bases from V and 1 from J, leaving 13 bases between them. Looked up from germline, CDR1 is MNHNY and CDR2 is SVGAGI (reference sequence). CDR3 size: 15 residues. The CDR3 coding sequence is TGTGCCAGCAGTCGAGGGAATAGGGGCACAGATACGCAGTATTTT. Residues: CASSRGNRGTDTQYF.

The chain links TRBV4-3 to TRBJ1-2; tentatively, D is TRBD1 (5 bases). The V gene's germline CDR1 is LGHNA and CDR2 YSLEER. Trimming pared 0 bases from V and 8 bases from J, leaving 16 bases between. The CDR3 is made up of 15 amino acids. In nucleotides, the CDR3 is TGCGCCAGCAGCCAAGATTCCTTGATGGGGCAGGGCTACACCTTC. Residues: CASSQDSLMGQGYTF.

V is TRBV27 and J is TRBJ2-7; D may correspond to TRBD1 or TRBD2 (5 bases each). The V and J ends lost 2 bases and 6 bases respectively, with 11 bases between them. The CDR3 sequence is 13 residues long. CDR1 is MNHEY and CDR2 is SMNVEV in the germline V gene (reference sequence). The CDR3 protein is CASSLLPGAEQYF. CDR3 in DNA: TGTGCCAGCAGTTTACTCCCCGGGGCCGAGCAGTACTTC.

The V gene is TRBV7-6, the J gene TRBJ1-4; D call uncertain. Germline V gene sequence: CDR1 SGHVS, CDR2 FNYEAQ. With 5 bases removed from V and 10 bases from J, the gap between germline ends came to 8 bases. The CDR3 sequence is 11 residues long. CDR3 sequence: CASSVGGKLFF. The CDR3, as DNA: TGTGCCAGCAGCGTGGGCGGAAAACTGTTTTTT. Complete variable domain (other parts from reference TRBV7-6 and TRBJ1-4): GAGVSQSPRYKVTKRGQDVALRCDPISGHVSLYWYRQALGQGPEFLTYFNYEAQQDKSGLPNDRFSAERPEGSISTLTIQRTEQRDSAMYRCASSVGGKLFFGSGTQLSVL.

A note on this clone: A much larger clone lies a single base off, so this may be a read error. This rearrangement joins TRBV4-3 to TRBJ1-4; D is perhaps TRBD1 (5 bases). The germline gives CDR1 LGHNA, CDR2 YSLEER. V lost 0 bases and J 7 bases, leaving 6 bases between the germline ends. This CDR3 spans 13 amino acids. As DNA, the CDR3 is TGCGCCAGCAGCCAAGATAGGGGTGAAAAACTGTTTTTT. As protein: CASSQDRGEKLFF.

This clone was detected only a few times. The chain recombines TRBV27 with TRBJ2-1; 10 bases map to TRBD2. Germline CDR1 reads MNHEY; CDR2 reads SMNVEV (reference sequence). V lost 5 bases, J lost 8 bases, and 15 bases stayed unmatched. The CDR3 has 17 amino acids. In nucleotides, the CDR3 is TGTGCCAGCAGTCCCCCTAGTAGCAGCGGGAGGGCTTATGAGCAGTTCTTC. It encodes CASSPPSSSGRAYEQFF.

The V and J genes are TRBV7-8 and TRBJ1-2; a possible D gene is TRBD1 (6 bases). Trimming removed 0 bases at V and 5 bases at J, with 16 bases between. This CDR3 spans 16 amino acids. Looked up from germline, CDR1 is SGHVS and CDR2 is FQNEAQ. CDR3: CASSLAQGWSSYGYTF. DNA of the CDR3: TGTGCCAGCAGCTTAGCACAGGGATGGTCATCATATGGCTACACCTTC.

J is TRBJ2-5 and V is TRBV28; a possible D gene is TRBD2 (6 bases). CDR3 length equals 13 residues. The germline CDR1 and CDR2 sequences are MDHEN and SYDVKM. Trimming removed 8 bases at V and 3 bases at J, with 13 bases between. The CDR3 sequence is CASGAGGKETQYF. The DNA for the CDR3 is TGTGCCAGCGGGGCCGGGGGTAAAGAGACCCAGTACTTC.

Comment on this clone: It differs at one base from a far larger clone, so likely a read error. Other DNA sequences in this sample translate to the same CDR3. The V and J genes are TRBV19 and TRBJ2-1, with 13 bases that match TRBD2. This CDR3 is 16 amino acids long. With 6 bases clipped from V and 10 bases from J, the junction kept 12 bases outside the gene matches. From germline, CDR1 is LNHDA and CDR2 SQIVND (reference sequence). The CDR3 sequence is CASSPSRTSGGSEQFF. CDR3 nucleotide sequence: TGTGCCAGTAGCCCAAGTCGGACTAGCGGGGGTTCCGAGCAGTTCTTC. Together with reference TRBV19 and TRBJ2-1, the CDR3 gives the full variable domain: DGGITQSPKYLFRKEGQNVTLSCEQNLNHDAMYWYRQDPGQGLRLIYYSQIVNDFQKGDIAEGYSVSREKKESFPLTVTSAQKNPTAFYLCASSPSRTSGGSEQFFGPGTRLTVL.